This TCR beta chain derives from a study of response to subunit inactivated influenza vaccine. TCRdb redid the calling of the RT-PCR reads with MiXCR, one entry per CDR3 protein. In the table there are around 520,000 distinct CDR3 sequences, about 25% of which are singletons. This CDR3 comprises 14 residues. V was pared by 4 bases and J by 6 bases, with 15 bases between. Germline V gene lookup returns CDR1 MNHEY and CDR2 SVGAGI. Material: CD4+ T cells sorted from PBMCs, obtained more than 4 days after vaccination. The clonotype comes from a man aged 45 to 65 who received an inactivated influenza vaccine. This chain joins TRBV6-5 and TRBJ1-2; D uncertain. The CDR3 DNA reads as TGTGCCAGCAGTTTGCCGGGCCGCTTTGATGGCTACACCTTC. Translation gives CASSLPGRFDGYTF.